These 9 T cell receptor beta chains originate from one sample sequenced in a study of T cell changes during pregnancy in multiple sclerosis. The method was immunoSEQ multiplex PCR; TCRdb's version includes in-frame clones alone and lacks a portion of them. Of about 83,000 clones in the sample, 90% to 95% were seen once. This material consisted of peripheral blood, taken in the second trimester of pregnancy. These receptors were obtained from a female donor with multiple sclerosis, enrolled in a pregnancy study.

The rearrangement links TRBV7-2 to TRBJ2-7; D call uncertain. The CDR3 consists of 13 residues. Germline V gene sequence: CDR1 SGHTA, CDR2 FQGNSA. Trimming cost V 5 bases and J 3 bases, with 11 bases left between them. The CDR3: CASSAPPSYEQYF. CDR3 coding DNA: TGTGCCAGCAGCGCCCCGCCTAGCTACGAGCAGTACTTC. The full variable domain, its missing parts supplied by reference TRBV7-2 and TRBJ2-7, is GAGVSQSPSNKVTEKGKDVELRCDPISGHTALYWYRQSLGQGLEFLIYFQGNSAPDKSGLPSDRFSAERTGGSVSTLTIQRTQQEDSAVYLCASSAPPSYEQYFGPGTRLTVT.

The chain couples TRBV5-6 to TRBJ2-1; D not resolved. Trimming removed 0 bases at V and 7 bases at J, with 5 bases between. The CDR3 runs 12 residues. Germline CDR1 and CDR2: SGHDT and YYEEEE. CDR3 nucleotides: TGTGCCAGCAGCTTGGAACGGAATGAGCAGTTCTTC. This gives the protein CASSLERNEQFF.

This clone was picked up one time. V and J are TRBV27 and TRBJ2-7; 9 bases are a match to TRBD2. V lost 4 bases to trimming and J lost 3 bases; unmatched junction nucleotides: 7. Germline CDR1 is MNHEY and CDR2 is SMNVEV (reference sequence). CDR3 length: 15 amino acids. The CDR3 DNA follows: TGTGCCAGCAGTTCCCCCCCTAGCGGGGACTACGAGCAGTACTTC. It translates to CASSSPPSGDYEQYF.

The CDR3 DNA sequence: TGTGCCAGCAGCCCTGGGGGCGGCAATGAGCAGTTCTTC. This sequence encodes CASSPGGGNEQFF. The chain has TRBV13 and TRBJ2-1; perhaps TRBD1 as D (6 bases). This CDR3 region has 13 residues. Germline lookup yields CDR1 PRHDT and CDR2 FYEKMQ (reference sequence). V gave up 5 bases and J gave up 6 bases, with 11 bases separating them.

This clone was detected only a few times. The chain links TRBV11-2 to TRBJ2-7; TRBD1 matches at 11 bases. Germline V gene sequence: CDR1 SGHAT, CDR2 FQNNGV. V lost 5 bases and J lost 7; bases outside the gene matches: 10. The CDR3 is 15 amino acids. CDR3: CASSPRDRGSREQYF. CDR3 sequence (DNA): TGTGCCAGCAGCCCGAGGGACAGGGGGTCCCGGGAGCAGTACTTC.

The chain links TRBV28 to TRBJ1-2; 8 bases map to TRBD1. The CDR3 length is 17 residues. Losses at the gene ends were 6 bases for V and 1 base for J; bases not matched to a gene: 13. Per germline, CDR1 MDHEN and CDR2 SYDVKM. The chain's CDR3 is CASSIQDRVVRNYGYTF. CDR3 DNA sequence: TGTGCCAGCAGCATTCAGGACAGGGTCGTCCGTAACTATGGCTACACCTTC.

The chain has TRBV4-1 and TRBJ2-5; a possible D gene is TRBD2 (5 bases). The germline V gene encodes CDR1 MGHRA and CDR2 YSYEKL. Trimming took off 4 bases at V and 7 bases at J, with 22 bases between the two ends. The length of the CDR3 is 16 residues. This chain's CDR3 is CASSPSLAPGLGTQYF. CDR3 DNA: TGCGCCAGCAGCCCCTCTCTAGCTCCGGGCCTGGGGACCCAGTACTTC.

This rearrangement joins TRBV19 to TRBJ1-3; 7 positions agree with TRBD1. The CDR3 sequence is 12 residues long. V was clipped by 8 bases and J by 13 bases; unmatched bases: 11. In germline, CDR1 is LNHDA, CDR2 SQIVND (reference sequence). The CDR3 loop reads CASVPYRGEIYF. DNA for the CDR3: TGTGCCAGTGTGCCCTACAGGGGAGAGATATATTTT.

This chain connects TRBV9 to TRBJ2-2; the match to TRBD2 covers 11 bases. The CDR3 is 21 residues long. Germline V gene sequence: CDR1 SGDLS, CDR2 YYNGEE. Unmatched junction bases numbered 17, after V lost 3 bases and J lost 1 base. This chain's CDR3 is CASSGLAGGPGRRRNTGELFF. The DNA for the CDR3 is TGTGCCAGCAGCGGATTAGCGGGAGGGCCGGGAAGACGTAGGAACACCGGGGAGCTGTTTTTT. The full variable domain, its missing parts supplied by reference TRBV9 and TRBJ2-2, is DSGVTQTPKHLITATGQRVTLRCSPRSGDLSVYWYQQSLDQGLQFLIQYYNGEERAKGNILERFSAQQFPDLHSELNLSSLELGDSALYFCASSGLAGGPGRRRNTGELFFGEGSRLTVL.